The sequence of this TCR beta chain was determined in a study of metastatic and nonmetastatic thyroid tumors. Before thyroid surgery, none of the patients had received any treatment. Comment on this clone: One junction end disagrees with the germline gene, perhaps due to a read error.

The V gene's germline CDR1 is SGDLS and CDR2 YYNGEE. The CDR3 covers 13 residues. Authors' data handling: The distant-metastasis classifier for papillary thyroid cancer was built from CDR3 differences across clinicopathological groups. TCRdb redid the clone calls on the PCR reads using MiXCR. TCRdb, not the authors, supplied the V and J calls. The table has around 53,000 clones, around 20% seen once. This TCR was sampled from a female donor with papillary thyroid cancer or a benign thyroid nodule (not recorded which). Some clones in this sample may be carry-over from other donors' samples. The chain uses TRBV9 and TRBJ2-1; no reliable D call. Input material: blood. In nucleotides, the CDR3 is TGTGCCAGCGGCGTAGGGTTGTTGTCGGTTCAGTTCTTC. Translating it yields CASGVGLLSVQFF.